These 26 T cell receptor beta chains originate from one sample sequenced in a study of siplizumab effects on memory and regulatory T cells. Method: immunoSEQ multiplex PCR; TCRdb's copy keeps in-frame clones and lacks some. The sample has about 64,000 clones; around 96% are singletons. The sequencing sample was made of naive CD8+ T cells sorted from blood. The receptors come from a human donor in good health.

A single count supports this clone. The chain joins TRBV4-1 to TRBJ2-2; 10 bases are a match to TRBD1. Germline V gene lookup returns CDR1 MGHRA and CDR2 YSYEKL. The CDR3 runs 17 residues. V lost 3 bases, J lost 6 bases, and 10 bases stayed unmatched. The CDR3 reads CASSQGPGQGFAGELFF. Written as DNA, the CDR3 is TGCGCCAGCAGCCAGGGACCGGGACAGGGGTTCGCCGGGGAGCTGTTTTTT.

The rearrangement links TRBV28 to TRBJ1-5; D ambiguous. Germline loops: CDR1 MDHEN, CDR2 SYDVKM. There are 12 residues in the CDR3. V was trimmed by 1 base and J by 7 bases, leaving 5 bases between them. In nucleotides, the CDR3 is TGTGCCAGCAGTTTATCTTCCCAGCCCCAGCATTTT. Protein product: CASSLSSQPQHF.

Comment on this clone: The same CDR3 also results from other DNA sequences found in this sample. The chain is built from TRBV5-1 and TRBJ2-1; unclear D gene. V lost 5 bases and J lost 6, with 9 bases in between. This CDR3 spans 12 amino acids. CDR1 is SGHRS, CDR2 YFSETQ, per germline. CDR3: CASSYVANEQFF. The DNA of the CDR3 is TGCGCCAGCAGTTACGTCGCCAATGAGCAGTTCTTC.

The chain couples TRBV5-6 to TRBJ2-1, with TRBD2 as a possible D gene (5 bases). Germline V lookup: CDR1 SGHDT, CDR2 YYEEEE. V shed 3 bases and J shed 9 bases, with 7 bases lying between them. This CDR3 region has 11 residues. Here the CDR3 reads CASSSGSEQFF. In nucleotides, the CDR3 is TGTGCCAGCAGCTCGGGGAGTGAGCAGTTCTTC.

J is TRBJ2-2 and V is TRBV28; unclear D gene. Germline V gene lookup returns CDR1 MDHEN and CDR2 SYDVKM. CDR3 length: 13 residues. V dropped 6 bases and J dropped 8 bases, with 13 bases sitting between them. This CDR3 reads CASSLGRSGELFF. DNA for the CDR3: TGTGCCAGCAGCCTCGGACGGTCTGGGGAGCTGTTTTTT.

The V call is TRBV27, the J call TRBJ1-2, with D possibly TRBD1 on 6 matching bases. V dropped 6 bases and J dropped 8 bases, with 16 bases sitting between them. The CDR3 covers 13 residues. Germline V CDR1 and CDR2: MNHEY, SMNVEV (reference sequence). The CDR3 region is CASSIGGTDGYTF. The CDR3 nucleotides read TGTGCCAGCAGCATCGGGGGCACGGACGGCTACACCTTC.

V usage is TRBV11-2 and J usage is TRBJ2-6; no definite D call. V was cut by 4 bases and J by 0 bases, with 7 bases left in between. This CDR3 comprises 15 residues. Germline CDR1 reads SGHAT; CDR2 reads FQNNGV. The CDR3 region is CASSSADSGANVLTF. In nucleotides, the CDR3 is TGTGCCAGCAGCTCCGCGGACTCTGGGGCCAACGTCCTGACTTTC. The whole variable domain, filled in from reference TRBV11-2 and TRBJ2-6, reads EAGVAQSPRYKIIEKRQSVAFWCNPISGHATLYWYQQILGQGPKLLIQFQNNGVVDDSQLPKDRFSAERLKGVDSTLKIQPAKLEDSAVYLCASSSADSGANVLTFGAGSRLTVL.

This rearrangement joins TRBV5-1 to TRBJ2-2; 12 bases are shared with TRBD2. With 1 base clipped from V and 3 bases from J, the junction kept 4 bases outside the gene matches. The CDR3 consists of 17 residues. Germline values: CDR1 SGHRS, CDR2 YFSETQ. CDR3 in DNA: TGCGCCAGCAGCTTGAACGGGACTAGCGGGTACACCGGGGAGCTGTTTTTT. It specifies CASSLNGTSGYTGELFF.

J is TRBJ2-7 and V is TRBV9; D is unclear. The CDR3 is 10 residues long. Between the trimmed V and J ends, which lost 3 bases and 5 bases, there was a span of 3 bases. Germline V lookup: CDR1 SGDLS, CDR2 YYNGEE. CDR3 region: CASSGDEQYF. CDR3 nucleotides: TGTGCCAGCAGCGGAGACGAGCAGTACTTC. The full variable domain, with the rest looked up from reference TRBV9 and TRBJ2-7, is DSGVTQTPKHLITATGQRVTLRCSPRSGDLSVYWYQQSLDQGLQFLIQYYNGEERAKGNILERFSAQQFPDLHSELNLSSLELGDSALYFCASSGDEQYFGPGTRLTVT.

The chain joins TRBV11-2 to TRBJ2-5, with 9 bases that match TRBD1. The CDR3 totals 16 residues. Looked up from germline, CDR1 is SGHAT and CDR2 is FQNNGV. J gave up 5 bases and V 4 bases, and 11 bases lay outside the gene matches. The CDR3 reads CASSSRTGAGGETQYF. As DNA, the CDR3 is TGTGCCAGCAGCTCGAGGACAGGGGCCGGTGGGGAGACCCAGTACTTC. The variable domain in full, with the rest retrieved from reference TRBV11-2 and TRBJ2-5, is EAGVAQSPRYKIIEKRQSVAFWCNPISGHATLYWYQQILGQGPKLLIQFQNNGVVDDSQLPKDRFSAERLKGVDSTLKIQPAKLEDSAVYLCASSSRTGAGGETQYFGPGTRLLVL.

To note about this clone: Germline is not matched at one junction end, which may reflect a read error. This rearrangement joins TRBV7-3 to TRBJ2-3; no clear D gene. Germline loops: CDR1 SGHTA, CDR2 FQGTGA. The CDR3 extends over 12 amino acids. The CDR3 protein is CASSPGTDTQYF. DNA of the CDR3: TGTGCCAGCAGCCCCGGCACGGATACGCAGTATTTT.

This chain joins TRBV9 and TRBJ1-1; a possible D gene is TRBD1 (5 bases). The ends were cut back, 3 bases at V and 2 bases at J, with 14 bases in the middle. Germline V gene data show CDR1 as SGDLS and CDR2 as YYNGEE. This CDR3 is built from 15 residues. The CDR3 is CASSGITGINTEAFF. In nucleotides, the CDR3 is TGTGCCAGCAGCGGAATAACAGGAATTAACACTGAAGCTTTCTTT.

V is TRBV11-2 and J is TRBJ2-7; D may be TRBD1 or TRBD2 (5 bases each). CDR1 and CDR2 (germline): SGHAT, FQNNGV. V dropped 4 bases and J dropped 6 bases, with 10 bases sitting between them. The CDR3 contains 12 residues. The CDR3 DNA reads TGTGCCAGCAGCTCGGCTGGGGGCGAGCAGTACTTC. Protein: CASSSAGGEQYF.

The V gene is TRBV29-1, the J gene TRBJ1-1; D is possibly TRBD1 (6 bases). Trimming pared 3 bases from V and 1 base from J, leaving 21 bases between. The germline CDR1 and CDR2 sequences are SQVTM and ANQGSEA. The CDR3 spans 17 residues. The CDR3 protein is CSVEGGPRAESNTEAFF. Written as DNA, the CDR3 is TGCAGCGTTGAGGGGGGGCCACGGGCCGAGTCGAACACTGAAGCTTTCTTT. The variable domain in full, with the rest retrieved from reference TRBV29-1 and TRBJ1-1, is SAVISQKPSRDICQRGTSLTIQCQVDSQVTMMFWYRQQPGQSLTLIATANQGSEATYESGFVIDKFPISRPNLTFSTLTVSNMSPEDSSIYLCSVEGGPRAESNTEAFFGQGTRLTVV.

V is TRBV7-9 and J is TRBJ1-5; D is perhaps TRBD1 (6 bases). CDR3 length: 15 amino acids. Looked up from germline, CDR1 is SEHNR and CDR2 is FQNEAQ (reference sequence). V was clipped by 5 bases and J by 0 bases, with 11 bases between them. The chain's CDR3 is CASSPQGNSNQPQHF. For the CDR3, the DNA is TGTGCCAGCAGCCCCCAGGGGAATAGCAATCAGCCCCAGCATTTT.

V and J are TRBV7-6 and TRBJ2-5, with D possibly being TRBD2 (7 bases). Germline CDR1 is SGHVS and CDR2 is FNYEAQ. The CDR3 consists of 14 residues. Trimming removed 1 base at V and 3 bases at J, with 9 bases between. CDR3 sequence (DNA): TGTGCCAGCAGCTTAGGGGGGGGCAAAGAGACCCAGTACTTC. It specifies CASSLGGGKETQYF.

The V gene is TRBV5-4, the J gene TRBJ2-5; TRBD1 might be the D (5 bases). V gave up 2 bases and J gave up 1 base, with 9 bases separating them. Germline CDR1 reads SGHNT; CDR2 reads YYREEE (reference sequence). CDR3 length: 14 amino acids. CDR3 protein: CASSFEQAQETQYF. DNA of the CDR3: TGTGCCAGCAGCTTCGAACAGGCCCAAGAGACCCAGTACTTC.

This rearrangement joins TRBV9 to TRBJ2-3; 10 nucleotides align to TRBD2. J was trimmed by 2 bases and V by 4 bases; bases with no gene match: 4. Germline values: CDR1 SGDLS, CDR2 YYNGEE. The CDR3 runs 15 residues. The CDR3 coding sequence is TGTGCCAGCAGCAGGAGCGGGGGGGCCACAGATACGCAGTATTTT. The encoded protein is CASSRSGGATDTQYF.

This chain joins TRBV10-3 and TRBJ2-7; 9 nucleotides line up with TRBD2. The junction had 7 bases not matched to a gene; V was cut back by 0 bases and J by 7 bases. CDR3 length: 15 amino acids. CDR1 and CDR2 from the germline V gene are ENHRY and SYGVKD. CDR3 residues: CAISESLAGASEQYF. The CDR3 coding sequence is TGTGCCATCAGTGAGTCCTTAGCGGGGGCGTCGGAGCAGTACTTC.

This chain links TRBV5-6 with TRBJ2-1, with 14 nucleotides matching TRBD2. The V and J ends lost 4 bases and 12 bases, in that order; junction bases with no gene match: 3. Germline V lookup: CDR1 SGHDT, CDR2 YYEEEE. The CDR3 loop spans 13 amino acids. In DNA, the CDR3 is TGTGCCAGCAGCGATGGACTAGCGGGGGGGCAGTTCTTC. Its translation: CASSDGLAGGQFF. Together with reference TRBV5-6 and TRBJ2-1, the CDR3 gives the full variable domain: DAGVTQSPTHLIKTRGQQVTLRCSPKSGHDTVSWYQQALGQGPQFIFQYYEEEERQRGNFPDRFSGHQFPNYSSELNVNALLLGDSALYLCASSDGLAGGQFFGPGTRLTVL.

The chain recombines TRBV30 with TRBJ2-7; the match to TRBD1 covers 10 bases. This CDR3 comprises 14 residues. The J segment lost 4 bases and the V segment lost 5 bases, leaving 8 bases of the junction unmatched. Germline lookup yields CDR1 GTSNPN and CDR2 SVGIG (reference sequence). The CDR3 protein is CAWGLGTGVYEQYF. In DNA form, the CDR3 reads TGTGCCTGGGGACTCGGGACAGGGGTATACGAGCAGTACTTC.

The V call is TRBV5-1, the J call TRBJ1-5; D gene unclear. This CDR3 is 13 amino acids long. Germline V gene data show CDR1 as SGHRS and CDR2 as YFSETQ. V was cut by 5 bases and J by 1 base, with 7 bases left in between. The CDR3: CASSVWSNQPQHF. The CDR3 DNA follows: TGCGCCAGCAGTGTCTGGAGCAATCAGCCCCAGCATTTT.

The chain joins TRBV27 to TRBJ2-7, with 8 bases identical to TRBD1. Germline V CDR1 and CDR2: MNHEY, SMNVEV (reference sequence). The V and J ends lost 6 bases and 0 bases, in that order; junction bases with no gene match: 7. The CDR3 extends over 15 amino acids. CDR3 sequence reads: CASRFGGTGSYEQYF. The CDR3 DNA follows: TGTGCCAGCAGATTTGGGGGGACAGGCTCCTACGAGCAGTACTTC.

CDR3 protein: CASSSQGGAGELFF. The CDR3 nucleotides read TGTGCCAGCAGCTCACAGGGTGGTGCCGGGGAGCTGTTTTTT. The V and J genes are TRBV13 and TRBJ2-2; a possible D gene is TRBD1 (6 bases). The CDR3 contains 14 residues. Trimming stripped 4 bases from V and 6 bases from J, with 12 bases between. CDR1 and CDR2 (germline): PRHDT, FYEKMQ (reference sequence).

The genes are TRBV27 and TRBJ2-5; TRBD2 matches 10 bases. V was pared by 10 bases and J by 6 bases, with 17 bases of the junction left unmatched. The CDR3 runs to 16 residues. Germline V gene data show CDR1 as MNHEY and CDR2 as SMNVEV (reference sequence). CDR3 coding DNA: TGTGCCACCACGATCTTCCATCTAGCGGGGGATAAGACCCAGTACTTC. Its protein product is CATTIFHLAGDKTQYF.

The rearrangement uses TRBV7-6 and TRBJ2-1, with D perhaps TRBD1 (5 bases). CDR3 length equals 16 residues. V dropped 4 bases and J dropped 2 bases, with 15 bases sitting between them. Germline V lookup: CDR1 SGHVS, CDR2 FNYEAQ. The CDR3 sequence: CASSYPRRVAYNEQFF. The DNA of the CDR3 is TGTGCCAGCAGCTACCCCCGCAGGGTCGCCTACAATGAGCAGTTCTTC.